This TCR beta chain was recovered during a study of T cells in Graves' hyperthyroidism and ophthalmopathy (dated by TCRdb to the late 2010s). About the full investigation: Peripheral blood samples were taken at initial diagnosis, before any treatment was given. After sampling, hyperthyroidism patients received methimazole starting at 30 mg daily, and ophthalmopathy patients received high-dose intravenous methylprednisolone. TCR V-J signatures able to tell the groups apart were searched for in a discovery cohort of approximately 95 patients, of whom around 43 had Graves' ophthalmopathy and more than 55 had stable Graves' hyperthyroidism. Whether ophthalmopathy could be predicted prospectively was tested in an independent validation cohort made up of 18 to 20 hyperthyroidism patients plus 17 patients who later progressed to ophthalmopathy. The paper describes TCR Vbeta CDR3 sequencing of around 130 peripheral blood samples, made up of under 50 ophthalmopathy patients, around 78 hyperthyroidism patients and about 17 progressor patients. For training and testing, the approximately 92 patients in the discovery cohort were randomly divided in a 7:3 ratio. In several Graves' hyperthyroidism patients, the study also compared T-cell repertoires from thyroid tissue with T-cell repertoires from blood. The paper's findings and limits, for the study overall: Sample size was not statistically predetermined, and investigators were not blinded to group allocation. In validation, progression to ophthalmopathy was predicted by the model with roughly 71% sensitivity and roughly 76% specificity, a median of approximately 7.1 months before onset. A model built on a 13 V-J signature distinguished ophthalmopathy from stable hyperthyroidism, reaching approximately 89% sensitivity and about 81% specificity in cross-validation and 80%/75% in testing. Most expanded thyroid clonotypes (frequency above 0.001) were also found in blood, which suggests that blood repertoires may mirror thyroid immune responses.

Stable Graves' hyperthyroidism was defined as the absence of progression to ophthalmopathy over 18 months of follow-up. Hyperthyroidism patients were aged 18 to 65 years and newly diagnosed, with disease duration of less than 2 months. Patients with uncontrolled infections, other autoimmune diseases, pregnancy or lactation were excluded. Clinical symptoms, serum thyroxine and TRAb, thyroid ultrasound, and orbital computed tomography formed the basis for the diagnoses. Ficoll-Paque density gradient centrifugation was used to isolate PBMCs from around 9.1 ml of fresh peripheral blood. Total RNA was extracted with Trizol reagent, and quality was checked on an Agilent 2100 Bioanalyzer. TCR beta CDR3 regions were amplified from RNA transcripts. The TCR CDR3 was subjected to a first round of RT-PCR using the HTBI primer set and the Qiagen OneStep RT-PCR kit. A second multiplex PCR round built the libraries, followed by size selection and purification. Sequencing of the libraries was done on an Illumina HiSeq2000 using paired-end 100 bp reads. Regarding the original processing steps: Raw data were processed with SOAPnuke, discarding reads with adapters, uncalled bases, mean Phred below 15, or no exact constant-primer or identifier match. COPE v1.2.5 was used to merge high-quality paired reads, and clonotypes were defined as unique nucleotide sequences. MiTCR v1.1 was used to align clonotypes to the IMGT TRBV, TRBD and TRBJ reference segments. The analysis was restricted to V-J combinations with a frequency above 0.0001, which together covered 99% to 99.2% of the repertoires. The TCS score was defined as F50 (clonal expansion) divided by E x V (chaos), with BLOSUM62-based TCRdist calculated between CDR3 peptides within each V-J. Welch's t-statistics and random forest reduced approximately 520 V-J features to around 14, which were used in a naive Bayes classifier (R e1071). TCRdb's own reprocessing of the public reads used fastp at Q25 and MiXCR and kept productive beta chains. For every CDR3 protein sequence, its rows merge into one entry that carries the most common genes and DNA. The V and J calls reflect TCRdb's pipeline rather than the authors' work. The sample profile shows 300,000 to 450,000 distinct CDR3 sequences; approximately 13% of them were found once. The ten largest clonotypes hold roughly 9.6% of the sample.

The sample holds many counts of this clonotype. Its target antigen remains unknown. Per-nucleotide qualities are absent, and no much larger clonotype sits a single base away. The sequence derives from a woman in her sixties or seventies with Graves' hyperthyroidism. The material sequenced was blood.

The CDR3 in this case is CASSSTRDSYSNQPQHF. The DNA is TGTGCCAGCAGTTCAACTAGAGACAGTTATAGCAATCAGCCCCAGCATTTT. The chain is made from TRBV6-1 and TRBJ1-5; the D region possibly corresponds to TRBD1 (5 bases align). The CDR3 starts with the cysteine, ends with the phenylalanine, and has 17 residues. Only CDR3 DNA is held: 51 bases, read in frame from base 1. The germline V gene encodes CDR1 MNHNS and CDR2 SASEGT. Trimming at the junction amounts to 5 bases on V and 0 bases on J, and the germline ends lie 17 bases apart.